The rows below give T cell receptor beta chains drawn from one sample of a study of CD8 T cells in ankylosing spondylitis. Each CDR3 protein gets one entry after TCRdb re-called the 5' RACE reads with MiXCR. The table records 150,000 to 200,000 distinct CDR3 sequences, 15% to 20% of them present only once. Sequencing used blood, either unsorted or a sorted T cell fraction (not recorded which). The receptors stem from a male donor aged 5 to 30 with ankylosing spondylitis or in good health (not recorded which). The CDR3 runs from the conserved cysteine through the conserved F or W. Fields, in order: J gene, V gene, CDR3 protein.

J: TRBJ2-1; V: TRBV19; CDR3: CASRPTSGEYNEQFF
J: TRBJ2-7; V: TRBV20-1; CDR3: CSASGLAVSYEQYF
J: TRBJ1-1; V: TRBV25-1; CDR3: CASSLSLETEAFF
J: TRBJ2-1; V: TRBV10-3; CDR3: CAISEEEYNEQFF
J: TRBJ2-3; V: TRBV10-2; CDR3: CASSVSRDGETDTQYF
J: TRBJ1-2; V: TRBV19; CDR3: CASSAEGTRNSYTF
J: TRBJ2-1; V: TRBV19; CDR3: CASSDKYNEQFF
J: TRBJ2-1; V: TRBV11-2; CDR3: CASRIAGLEEQFF
J: TRBJ2-1; V: TRBV4-2; CDR3: CASSPKTSGKYNEQFF
J: TRBJ1-5; V: TRBV3-1; CDR3: CASSQGATGANQPQHF
J: TRBJ2-3; V: TRBV12-3/TRBV12-4; CDR3: CASSLGDGSTDTQYF
J: TRBJ2-2; V: TRBV10-3; CDR3: CAISDPGQNTGELFF
J: TRBJ2-7; V: TRBV7-3; CDR3: CASSVGTSGNDEQYF
J: TRBJ2-2; V: TRBV12-3/TRBV12-4; CDR3: CASRGQGATGELFF
J: TRBJ1-1; V: TRBV20-1; CDR3: CSANGLTNTEAFF
J: TRBJ2-3; V: TRBV27; CDR3: CASSLIVMDTQYF
J: TRBJ1-5; V: TRBV4-2; CDR3: CASSLYSNQPQHF
J: TRBJ2-5; V: TRBV4-3; CDR3: CASSQDRSGETQYF
J: TRBJ1-2; V: TRBV6-1; CDR3: CASSDGPAESYTF
J: TRBJ2-4; V: TRBV11-2; CDR3: CASRREGAKNIQYF
J: TRBJ2-1; V: TRBV5-6; CDR3: CASSSLAGMGSYNEQFF